This T cell receptor (beta chain) was profiled in a study of control samples from healthy donors and cancer patients. Some clones are missing from TCRdb's copy, which holds only in-frame ones; the method was immunoSEQ multiplex PCR. This table has around 51,000 clones, roughly 86% appearing once. Trimming took off 6 bases at V and 6 bases at J, with 17 bases between the two ends. This CDR3 has 14 amino acids. Germline-derived CDR1 and CDR2 are KGHDR and SFDVKD. The specimen was PBMCs. The gene calls are TRBV24-1 and TRBJ2-7; maybe TRBD2 (6 bases). The sequence was collected from a man aged 50-60 years with head and neck cancer. Here the CDR3 DNA reads TGTGCCACCAGTTTCCGCGGGGTCTCTGGCGAGCAGTACTTC. This translates into CATSFRGVSGEQYF.